This T cell receptor (beta chain) was sequenced for a study of blood T cell repertoires in COVID-19 (dated by TCRdb to 2018 to 2020). At the level of the whole study: Samples covering the acute and convalescent phases of COVID-19 were provided by collaborators in the United States, Italy and Spain. The material from the prospective study consisted of cDNA or gDNA derived from T cells, B-cell-depleted T cells, or PBMCs. HLA class I and class II types, where available, came from metadata supplied by the sample provider rather than from assay-based typing. Nearly every sample came with metadata listing a de-identified subject ID, COVID-19 status, age in years and sex. Subjects who had been exposed to COVID-19, were actively infected with it, or had recovered from it provided the deeply sampled blood TCRbeta repertoires that made up the dataset. A freely available public database, intended as a resource for researchers studying the immune response to SARS-CoV-2, is where the repertoires were released. The samples were drawn from two sources: the first 160 participants of the ongoing ImmuneRACE study, and 1,000 to 1,500 subjects contributed by 6 global collaborators. What the research found in general, with its limitations: The amount of clinical and demographic metadata varied by source and participant and was provided uncurated.

TCRbeta CDR3 regions were amplified from genomic DNA using the immunoSEQ Assay, a bias-controlled multiplex PCR. Regarding the original processing steps: The number of nucleated cells in each sample was estimated from the amplification of reference gene primers within the assay. To quantify the absolute abundance of each unique TCRbeta CDR3 rearrangement, sequence reads were collapsed and filtered. For each sample, productive Simpson clonality was calculated as the square root of Simpson's diversity index across productive rearrangements. TCRdb mirrors the immuneACCESS table, restricted to in-frame sequences. Some clones are absent from its copies; in checked studies, under half trace to an unresolved V gene, and the reason for the others is unknown. V and J calls and clone size follow that table, whereas D and trimming were derived from the DNA. The table for this sample lists around 49,000 clones; approximately 85% of them were counted only once. The top ten hold more than 2.5% of the sample.

Each collaborating institution followed its own protocols to collect whole blood in K2EDTA tubes. For TCRbeta analysis, collaborator samples were shipped as frozen whole blood, as isolated PBMCs, or as DNA extracted from either sample type. The CDR3 contains 18 residues, cysteine and phenylalanine counted. Only CDR3 DNA is held: 54 bases, read in frame from base 1. CDR1 and CDR2 are drawn from the germline V gene: SGHTA, FQGNSA. Trimming accounts for 1 base at V and 5 bases at J, while the number of junction bases matched to no gene is 8. As for this clone: This clone's antigen is unknown. No much larger clonotype is one base removed from it; base qualities were not supplied.

Sequencing was done on a sample of peripheral blood. This receptor chain uses TRBV7-2 and TRBJ2-2, with 12 central nucleotides matching TRBD2. This sequence originates from a woman aged 55 to 70 with acute or convalescent COVID-19. The sequence in DNA is TGTGCCAGCAGCTTAGTCACCCTAGCGGGGGGGCAAACCGGGGAGCTGTTTTTT. It translates to CASSLVTLAGGQTGELFF.